What follows are 9 T cell receptor beta chains derived from one specimen sequenced in a study of early T cells in non-severe SARS-CoV-2 infection (dated by TCRdb to 2020 to 2023). Library generation was performed with 5' RACE. Sequencing instrument: NextSeq 500. TCRdb reworked the public reads: Q25 trimming with fastp, MiXCR clone assembly, productive beta chains retained. Rows are unified per CDR3 protein, each entry keeping the most common DNA and genes. Within this sample are tens of thousands of distinct CDR3 sequences, with over 8% of them counted one time only. The ten largest clones represent roughly 4.8% of the sample. The sample was whole blood, taken at baseline. These receptors were collected from an adult who was a healthcare worker with PCR-confirmed SARS-CoV-2 infection or an uninfected control (not recorded which).

The chain is built from TRBV20-1 and TRBJ2-5; D gene ambiguous. Trimming took off 6 bases at V and 5 bases at J, with 22 bases between the two ends. CDR3 length equals 15 residues. Germline lookup yields CDR1 DFQATT and CDR2 SNEGSKA (reference sequence). Here the CDR3 DNA reads TGCAGTGCCCCGGGCCACAATACCTTCGTCGAGACCCAGTACTTC. It translates to CSAPGHNTFVETQYF.

The chain couples TRBV3-1 to TRBJ2-6; D may be TRBD2 (5 bases). The germline V gene encodes CDR1 LGHDT and CDR2 YNNKEL (reference sequence). The CDR3 consists of 17 residues. The V gene lost 1 base and the J gene lost 2 bases, with 12 bases spanning the gap. The DNA for the CDR3 is TGTGCCAGCAGCCAAGTAGGGAATAGCGCTGGGGCCAACGTCCTGACTTTC. Translating it yields CASSQVGNSAGANVLTF.

The V call is TRBV7-8, the J call TRBJ2-4; 7 bases map to TRBD1. V shed 6 bases and J 12 bases; nucleotides not matched to a gene: 5. Germline V lookup: CDR1 SGHVS, CDR2 FQNEAQ. This CDR3 contains 11 residues. The CDR3 sequence is CASSLGDSQYF. In DNA form, the CDR3 reads TGTGCCAGCAGTTTGGGGGACAGTCAGTACTTC.

This clonotype was observed at least ten times. J is TRBJ2-7 and V is TRBV28, with 7 bases identical to TRBD1. The length of the CDR3 is 16 residues. CDR1 and CDR2 from the germline V gene are MDHEN and SYDVKM. Trimming cost V 4 bases and J 2 bases; bases outside gene matches: 11. DNA of the CDR3: TGTGCCAGCAGTTCCGCAAGGACAGGAATGACCTACGAGCAGTACTTC. It specifies CASSSARTGMTYEQYF.

This clonotype was counted a few times. The rearrangement joins TRBV2 to TRBJ2-6; D remains unclear. With 6 bases removed from V and 2 bases from J, the gap between germline ends came to 2 bases. The CDR3 contains 12 residues. CDR1 SNHLY and CDR2 FYNNEI come from the germline V gene. The CDR3 nucleotides are TGTGCCAGCAGGCCTGGGGCCAACGTCCTGACTTTC. Its translation: CASRPGANVLTF.

This clonotype was seen repeatedly, ten times or more. The V and J genes are TRBV28 and TRBJ1-4, with unresolved D. V was trimmed by 10 bases and J by 7 bases, leaving 16 bases between them. The CDR3 contains 13 residues. Germline values: CDR1 MDHEN, CDR2 SYDVKM. CDR3 amino acids: CATRSPQAEKLFF. DNA of the CDR3: TGTGCCACCCGTTCCCCCCAAGCTGAAAAACTGTTTTTT.

This clonotype has at least ten counts. The chain has TRBV7-9 and TRBJ1-5, with D unclear. This CDR3 is 12 amino acids long. V was trimmed by 2 bases and J by 5 bases, leaving 4 bases between them. Germline CDR1 is SEHNR and CDR2 is FQNEAQ (reference sequence). The CDR3 DNA reads TGTGCCAGCAGCTTAAATCATCAGCCCCAGCATTTT. Its protein is CASSLNHQPQHF.

In its sample, this clonotype was seen many times. One end of the junction fails to match germline, which may point to a read error. The V call is TRBV7-9, the J call TRBJ1-1; 8 nucleotides line up with TRBD1. The germline CDR1 and CDR2 sequences are SEHNR and FQNEAQ (reference sequence). The CDR3 has 14 residues. CDR3 loop: CASSWGQENTEVFF. The CDR3 DNA sequence: TGTGCCAGCAGCTGGGGACAGGAGAACACTGAAGTTTTCTTT. Full variable domain (remainder filled in from reference TRBV7-9 and TRBJ1-1): DTGVSQNPRHKITKRGQNVTFRCDPISEHNRLYWYRQTLGQGPEFLTYFQNEAQLEKSRLLSDRFSAERPKGSFSTLEIQRTEQGDSAMYLCASSWGQENTEVFFGQGTRLTVV.

At least ten counts were recorded for this clonotype. CDR3 residues: CATSGGAQETQYF. As DNA, the CDR3 is TGTGCCACCAGTGGGGGGGCCCAAGAGACCCAGTACTTC. This chain uses TRBV24-1 with TRBJ2-5; D tentatively reads TRBD1 or TRBD2 (6 bases each). This CDR3 region has 13 residues. Per germline, CDR1 KGHDR and CDR2 SFDVKD. Trimming took 5 bases from V and 1 from J, leaving 7 bases between them.